Sequencing of this T cell receptor beta chain was carried out in a study of cytomegalovirus exposure and HLA in healthy donors. As for the study in general: There were some 120 million unique TCR beta sequences, drawn from approximately 180 million T cells, in an earlier analysis.

Donors were nominally healthy when sampled, though unrecorded immune exposures were likely. This CDR3 comprises 12 residues. V gave up 8 bases and J gave up 5 bases; unmatched junction bases: 5. Germline V CDR1 and CDR2: SEHNR, FQNEAQ (reference sequence). Primers included in the PCR were 60 Vbeta and 13 Jbeta primers. Here immunoSEQ multiplex PCR was the method, and the copy in TCRdb shows in-frame clones only, minus some. The sample consists of 90,000 to 120,000 clones, roughly 79% of them appearing once. The source material was PBMCs. The TCR was taken from a man between 60 and 75 years old in good health and CMV-seropositive. The V call is TRBV7-9, the J call TRBJ2-7, with 8 bases that match TRBD2. The CDR3 bases are TGTGCCAGCTCGGGGGGGTTCGACGAGCAGTACTTC. Its protein product is CASSGGFDEQYF.